Listed here is a single T cell receptor beta chain. This clone has a handful of counts. What antigen it recognizes has not been identified. No much larger clonotype is one base removed from it; base qualities were not supplied. The cohort comprised 666 healthy bone marrow donors. All cohort members were sampled while nominally healthy, although unrecorded immune exposures were likely present. The donor tested CMV seropositive, placing the donor among the 290 or so seropositive members of the cohort. A peripheral blood sample was collected from each donor, and TCR beta sequencing was performed on peripheral blood mononuclear cells. The Qiagen DNeasy Blood Extraction Kit was used to extract genomic DNA from the blood cell samples. V trim: 7 bases; J trim: 1 base; unmatched bases: 5. Reading from cysteine to phenylalanine, the CDR3 counts 14 amino acids. Only CDR3 DNA is held: 42 bases, read in frame from base 1. The germline V gene yields SGHTA for CDR1 and FQGNSA for CDR2.

The data were taken from a study of cytomegalovirus exposure and HLA in healthy donors (dated by TCRdb to about 2017). Regarding the study in general: According to an earlier analysis of around 600 of the donors, about 179 million T cells yielded 120 million or so unique TCR beta sequences and 250 to 350 Gb of sequence data. Approximately 300 gigabases of sequencing data and around 85 million unique TCR sequences made up an early release that covered several hundred HLA-typed donors. Among the approximately 400 genotyped donors, about 83% belonged to the genetic ancestry cluster associated with self-reported Caucasian donors. The study aimed to test whether signatures of past pathogen exposure could be identified by cataloging public T cell receptors. The study used immunosequencing to profile the T cell repertoires of 670 or so subjects and linked those repertoires to cytomegalovirus serostatus. In addition to the first cohort of 666 subjects, a separate validation cohort of approximately 130 different subjects was used. High-throughput TCR immunosequencing, statistical association of individual TCRs with disease status, and machine learning were combined to predict cytomegalovirus infection status. A later analysis re-examined previously published TCR beta repertoires from around 670 donors and added high-resolution HLA genotyping to investigate patterns of TCR occurrence. The later analysis used no new phenotypic data to find candidate immune exposures, relying instead on TCR beta sequences and their occurrence across donors. In an earlier analysis of 500 to 650 of the donors, high-throughput TCR beta sequencing was used to judge whether each TCR beta V gene segment behaved as functional or pseudogenic. Donor age, sex, ethnicity and CMV serostatus were compiled alongside the repertoire data. Genome-wide SNP genotypes for about 65% of the roughly 670 donors were used in a later genetic analysis, which treated that subset as a discovery cohort. All discovery cohort repertoires had been generated on a single sequencing platform. Class I and class II HLA loci were covered by the typing at four-digit resolution. Typing coverage differed by locus: A, B, C, DRB1 and DQB1 were typed in roughly 629-630 donors, DQA1 in 500 to 550, DPA1 in some 610, and DPB1 in approximately 450. Several DR-DQ haplotypes were handled as single units for association and clustering because linkage in the cohort was strong. Among around 400 genotyped donors of the cohort, an average of approximately 200,000 unique TCR beta nucleotide sequences was sequenced per donor, of which approximately 18% were non-productive. What the study reported, not specific to this receptor: An earlier analysis of approximately 500 of the donors showed that most TCR beta V segments appeared in productive rearrangements either about 90% or about 30% of the time, which broadly matched IMGT annotations. In a later analysis, the rate of TCR association differed among HLA loci, with DRB1 alleles having the most associated TCRs and HLA-C alleles having the fewest. In a later analysis, several top co-occurrence clusters were reported to appear linked to parvovirus B19, influenza, CMV and Epstein-Barr virus. It was suggested by the authors that the approach could potentially be generalized to other disease states and immunological phenotypes. A further reported finding was that TCR beta sequences accurately predicted the HLA-A and HLA-B alleles for most subjects in the first cohort. Compared with equally common non-associated chains, HLA-associated TCR beta chains in a later analysis were more clonally expanded and had lower generation probabilities. The study listed approximately 150 TCR beta chains as associated with cytomegalovirus. The classifier was reported to diagnose cytomegalovirus status with high specificity and sensitivity in both the original cohort and the validation cohort. A later genetic analysis reported fewer N-insertions in productive TCRs among donors in an Asian-associated ancestry cluster than the roughly 620-donor mean. Presence/absence analyses assumed roughly uniform sequencing depth across donors, an assumption that may not hold. Because some donors lacked HLA typing at each locus, the association tests relied only on the typed subset. When HLA alleles, especially DR and DQ, strongly co-occurred, TCR associations were difficult to assign to individual alleles. A few of the identified cytomegalovirus-associated TCR beta chains were confirmed in vitro to be specific for cytomegalovirus antigens. Some IMGT-functional V segments, including TRBV6-2 and TRBV6-3, could not be told apart with the 87-base-pair reads, so those segments were excluded. Some 15 rarely observed V segments, including chromosome 9 orphons, were excluded from the earlier analysis of a few hundred of the donors because counts were too low. A group of highly shared sequence variants was considered likely to be a technical artifact of the sequencing pipeline. Most TCR sequences were observed very rarely across donors, whereas some public TCRs were present in many individuals. V-gene and J-gene trimming of TCR beta chains was associated with a missense DCLRE1C variant in a later genetic analysis, and the association was replicated in an independent cohort. CMV serostatus was the only immune exposure information available for the cohort. Most CMV-associated TCR beta chains appeared to be HLA-restricted in a later analysis, and the HLA associations seemed to be driven largely by CMV exposure. This cohort had only TCR beta chains sequenced, and the lack of alpha or paired-chain data limited which features could be detected. Linkage disequilibrium might explain the correlated functional status among segregating V segments, but an unknown experimental factor could not be excluded. A later analysis associated about 16,000 TCR beta sequences with specific HLA alleles at a false discovery rate of 0.05.

Library creation used the immunoSEQ multiplex PCR assay. The multiplex PCR relied on a mix of 60 forward primers for TCR Vbeta segments and 13 reverse primers for TCR Jbeta segments. Amplification of the CDR3 region of rearranged TCR beta genes was performed with a multiplex PCR assay on genomic DNA. The Illumina HiSeq System was used to sequence the amplified TCR beta libraries as 87-base-pair reads. The paper's processing steps were these. In a later analysis, around 80 million unique TCR beta chains were counted across the roughly 670 repertoires, and approximately 9.9 million of these chains were shared by at least two donors. Raw reads were error-corrected and collapsed into unique sequences with a nearest-neighbor algorithm that merged closely related sequences to remove PCR and sequencing errors. CDR3 sequences were aligned to IMGT reference sequences to assign V, D and J gene segments. Each retained sequence needed at least a six-nucleotide match to both a V gene segment and a J gene segment. A rearrangement was called productive if the CDR3 had no stop codons and remained in frame with V and J, and every other rearrangement was called non-productive. Following IMGT convention, CDR3 was defined as the stretch from the second conserved V-encoded cysteine to the conserved J-encoded phenylalanine. Sequences without an unambiguous match to a single V gene segment were excluded from the earlier analysis of approximately 600 of the donors. An earlier analysis of a few hundred of the donors classified V segments as functional when productive rearrangements were above 56.7% and as segregating when the standard deviation between donors was above 5%. A statistical classification framework was built for diagnosing cytomegalovirus status from the catalog of TCR beta chain sequences. In a later analysis, TCR nucleotide sequences were compared against IMGT/GENE-DB human TR gene sequences so that V and J genes could be assigned. The TCRdist pipeline was used in a later analysis to assign CDR3 sequences and most-parsimonious VDJ recombination scenarios. A later analysis defined each TCR beta chain by its CDR3 amino acid sequence plus V-gene family, and excluded reads lacking a unique V-gene family. As a way to deal with suspected cross-contamination and a sequencing artifact, a later analysis dropped approximately 570 nucleotide sequences that were highly shared and had low generation probability. In a later analysis, a clonal expansion index for each public chain was calculated from normalized within-repertoire ranks of inferred template counts. In a later analysis, generation probabilities were computed using a VDJ recombination model fitted to out-of-frame rearrangements, and the results were checked against IGoR. A later analysis scored TCR-TCR, TCR-HLA and TCR-CMV co-occurrence with hypergeometric tests, applying a repertoire-size bias correction to TCR pairs. False discovery rates were estimated in a later analysis by permuting HLA or CMV assignments 20 times. In a later analysis, co-occurring TCRs were grouped with DBSCAN, and TCRdist sequence similarity was added when clustering was performed within HLA-allele-positive subsets. Co-occurrence clustering excluded repertoires with fewer than 30,000 or more than 120,000 public chains, plus five with anomalous nucleotide sharing. TCRdb holds this immuneACCESS table with in-frame rearrangements only. Some clones are missing; in checked studies, unresolved V genes explain under half, and the rest has no known cause. The D gene and trimming were derived from the DNA, and the V and J assignments and clone size from that table. The sample table shows roughly 180,000 clones, and 70% to 80% are seen once. About 1.4% of the sample lies in the top ten.

The source of this sequence is a girl aged 10-17 years in good health and CMV-seropositive. Sequencing was carried out using PBMCs. The receptor chain draws on TRBV7-2 and TRBJ1-1; TRBD1 matches 8 bases in the middle. The DNA reads TGTGCCAGCACCCCGGGGACAGGGAACACTGAAGCTTTCTTT. It specifies CASTPGTGNTEAFF.